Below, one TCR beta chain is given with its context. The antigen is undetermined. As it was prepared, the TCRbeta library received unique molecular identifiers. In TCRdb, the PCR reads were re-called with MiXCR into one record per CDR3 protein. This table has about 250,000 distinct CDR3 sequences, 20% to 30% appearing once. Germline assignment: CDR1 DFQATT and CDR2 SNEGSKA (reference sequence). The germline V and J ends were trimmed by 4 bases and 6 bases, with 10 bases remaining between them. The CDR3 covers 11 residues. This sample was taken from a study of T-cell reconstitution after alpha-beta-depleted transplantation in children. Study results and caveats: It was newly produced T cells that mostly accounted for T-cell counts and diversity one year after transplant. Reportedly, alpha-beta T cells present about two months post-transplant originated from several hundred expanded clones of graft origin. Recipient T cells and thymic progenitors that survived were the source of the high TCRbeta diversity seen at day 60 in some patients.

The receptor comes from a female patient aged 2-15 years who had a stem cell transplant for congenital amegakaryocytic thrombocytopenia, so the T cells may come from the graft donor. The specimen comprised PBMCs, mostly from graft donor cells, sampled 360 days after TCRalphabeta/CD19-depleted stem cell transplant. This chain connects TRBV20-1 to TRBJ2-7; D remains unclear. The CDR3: CSANKGSEQYF. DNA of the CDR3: TGCAGTGCTAACAAGGGCTCCGAGCAGTACTTC.